This is a list of T cell receptor beta chains from one sample in a study of molecular identifiers for immune sequencing clone quantification. In TCRdb, the PCR reads were re-called with MiXCR into one record per CDR3 protein. Here the sample spans roughly 50,000 distinct CDR3 sequences, about a third being singletons. Sequencing was done on a sample of naive CD8+ T cells from blood, with Jurkat cell RNA spiked in. These receptors were taken from a human donor in good health. Some libraries in this study had Jurkat cell RNA spiked in. CDR3s include the opening cysteine and the closing phenylalanine or tryptophan. The D gene is left open where the match is weak. The size of a clone is reported for some rows only, either as once, few or many, or as a class for expanded clones.

size | length | D | J | V | DNA | CDR3
many | 13 | - | TRBJ1-1 | TRBV20-1 | TGCAGTGCTCAGGCCAGGGGGAACACTGAAGCTTTCTTT | CSAQARGNTEAFF
- | 19 | TRBD2 | TRBJ2-7 | TRBV11-2 | TGTGCCAGCAGCTTTTACTTCCGGCAGGGACTAGCGGGATACGTCGAGCAGTACTTC | CASSFYFRQGLAGYVEQYF
many | 13 | - | TRBJ2-4 | TRBV7-6 | TGTGCCAGCAGCTTAATAAACGGAAACATTCAGTACTTC | CASSLINGNIQYF
- | 15 | TRBD2 | TRBJ2-7 | TRBV7-2 | TGTGCCAGCAGCCCCCACTTCGCTAGCGGGAGCGAGCAGTACTTC | CASSPHFASGSEQYF
few | 13 | TRBD1 | TRBJ2-7 | TRBV13 | TGTGCCAGCAGCTTAGGGGACAGGGGCGAGCAGTACTTC | CASSLGDRGEQYF
few | 13 | - | TRBJ2-3 | TRBV27 | TGTGCCAGCATTGGGGGCTACACAGATACGCAGTATTTT | CASIGGYTDTQYF
- | 12 | - | TRBJ2-2 | TRBV12-3/TRBV12-4 | TGTGCCAGCGACACCGTGGCCGGGGAGCTGTTTTTT | CASDTVAGELFF
few | 13 | - | TRBJ2-4 | TRBV6-2/TRBV6-3 | TGTGCCAGCAGTTACTATATAGGGAACATTCAGTACTTC | CASSYYIGNIQYF
few | 15 | - | TRBJ2-1 | TRBV7-9 | TGTGCCAGCAGCTTAGTTGGGACTTCGATCAATGAGCAGTTCTTC | CASSLVGTSINEQFF
- | 16 | - | TRBJ2-6 | TRBV7-9 | TGTGCCAGTAGCTTAGGGGGCGGGGCTGGGGCCAACGTCCTGACTTTC | CASSLGGGAGANVLTF
- | 13 | - | TRBJ1-1 | TRBV3-1 | TGTGCCAGCAGCGGTTGGGAGAACGCTGAAGCTTTCTTT | CASSGWENAEAFF
- | 15 | TRBD2 | TRBJ2-1 | TRBV19 | TGTTCCAGTAGTATGCGGATAGCGGGAAGAGGTGAGCAGTTCTTC | CSSSMRIAGRGEQFF
few | 14 | - | TRBJ1-1 | TRBV24-1 | TGTGCCACCAGTCGGGGGGACACGAACACTGAAGCTTTCTTT | CATSRGDTNTEAFF
- | 13 | TRBD1 | TRBJ2-5 | TRBV6-5 | TGTGCCAGCAGTGGACAGGGGAGAGAGACCCAGTACTTC | CASSGQGRETQYF
few | 14 | - | TRBJ2-3 | TRBV2 | TGTGCCAGCAGTATGGGACTTCTCACAGATACGCAGTATTTT | CASSMGLLTDTQYF
many | 14 | TRBD1 | TRBJ2-7 | TRBV20-1 | TGCAGTGCTCCCCACCACAGGGGGGACTACGAGCAGTACTTC | CSAPHHRGDYEQYF
few | 14 | TRBD1 | TRBJ2-1 | TRBV29-1 | TGCAGCGTTACCGGGACAGTCTCCTACAATGAGCAGTTCTTC | CSVTGTVSYNEQFF
few | 11 | - | TRBJ2-7 | TRBV10-1 | TGCGCCAGCAAGAGGAGTTACGAGCAGTACTTC | CASKRSYEQYF
many | 12 | - | TRBJ2-1 | TRBV19 | TGTGCCAGTAGTTCTGGGGGGCTAGCCTGGTTCTTC | CASSSGGLAWFF
- | 17 | - | TRBJ2-3 | TRBV27 | TGTGCCAGCAGTCTCGCAGGCCGGGATTCTAGCACAGATACGCAGTATTTT | CASSLAGRDSSTDTQYF
- | 15 | TRBD2 | TRBJ2-7 | TRBV2 | TGTGCCAGCAGCGGACTAGCGGGACCCGATTACGAGCGGTACTTC | CASSGLAGPDYERYF
few | 14 | - | TRBJ1-5 | TRBV2 | TGTGCCAGCAGTGGCACCGGGGGGGATCAGCCCCAGCATTTT | CASSGTGGDQPQHF
few | 15 | TRBD2 | TRBJ2-3 | TRBV28 | TGTGCCAGCAGGACTCAGCGGGGGGTCCCAGATACGCAGTATTTT | CASRTQRGVPDTQYF
few | 18 | TRBD2 | TRBJ2-1 | TRBV4-1 | TGCGCCAGCAGCCAAGTACCGCGGACTAGCGGGAGGGAGGATGAGCAGTTCTTC | CASSQVPRTSGREDEQFF
many | 14 | - | TRBJ2-7 | TRBV7-2 | TGTGCCAGCAGCTTAGTCGCGCGGTACTACGAGCAGTACTTC | CASSLVARYYEQYF
- | 18 | - | TRBJ2-1 | TRBV3-1 | TGTGCCAGCAGCCAAGATAATCCTAGCGAGGCCTTCTACAATGAGCAGTTCTTC | CASSQDNPSEAFYNEQFF
many | 14 | TRBD1 | TRBJ2-2 | TRBV9 | TGTGCCAGCCGGACAGGGGAGAACACCGGGGAGCTGTTTTTT | CASRTGENTGELFF
- | 14 | - | TRBJ1-1 | TRBV20-1 | TGCAGATGGGGGGGAGTATCTTCGCACACTGAAGCTTTCTTT | CRWGGVSSHTEAFF
- | 14 | - | TRBJ2-7 | TRBV14 | TGTGCCAGCAGCCCGCCCGGGACTTCGGTCGAGCAGTACTTC | CASSPPGTSVEQYF
few | 15 | TRBD2 | TRBJ2-5 | TRBV7-6 | TGTGCCAGCAGCTTAGGGACTAGCTGGCAAGAGACCCAGTACTTC | CASSLGTSWQETQYF
- | 14 | - | TRBJ2-7 | TRBV7-8 | TGTGCCAGCAGCCCTGGGGGACAATCCTACGAGCAGTACTTC | CASSPGGQSYEQYF
- | 12 | - | TRBJ2-7 | TRBV11-2 | TGTGCCAGCGCTGACAGTTACCACGAGCAGTACTTC | CASADSYHEQYF
few | 14 | - | TRBJ2-5 | TRBV15 | TGTGCCACCAGCAGTGAGCGGTTCCAAGAGACCCAGTACTTC | CATSSERFQETQYF
many | 14 | - | TRBJ2-5 | TRBV13 | TGTGCCAGCAGCTCGGGGCGGGACCAAGAGACCCAGTACTTC | CASSSGRDQETQYF
- | 16 | - | TRBJ1-5 | TRBV7-8 | TGTGCCAGGAGCTTAGGAGGGACTGGGGGCTATCAGCCCCAGCATTTT | CARSLGGTGGYQPQHF
- | 15 | TRBD1 | TRBJ2-7 | TRBV6-1 | TGTGCCAGCAGTGAAGTTGGGACAGGGCCCTACGAGCAGTACTTC | CASSEVGTGPYEQYF
few | 12 | - | TRBJ2-5 | TRBV7-9 | TGTGCCAGCAGCTTCACCCAGGAGACCCAGTACTTC | CASSFTQETQYF
many | 11 | - | TRBJ2-1 | TRBV6-2/TRBV6-3 | TGTGCCAGCAGTTACAGCGGTGAGCAGTTCTTC | CASSYSGEQFF
- | 16 | TRBD1 | TRBJ2-7 | TRBV15 | TGTGCCACCAGCAGAGATCGAAGACAGGGTCCCTACGAGCAGTACTTC | CATSRDRRQGPYEQYF
few | 13 | TRBD1 | TRBJ1-1 | TRBV27 | TGTGCCAGCAGTTTAGGACAGGGGGCCGAAGCTTTCTTT | CASSLGQGAEAFF
many | 17 | - | TRBJ2-2 | TRBV6-2/TRBV6-3 | TGTGCCAGCAGCCGGACTCGTTTCTCGAGTAATGGCGGGGAGCTGTTTTTT | CASSRTRFSSNGGELFF
- | 12 | - | TRBJ1-1 | TRBV5-1 | TGCGCCAGCAGCTTGGCCGGGAACGAAGCTTTCTTT | CASSLAGNEAFF
- | 15 | - | TRBJ2-3 | TRBV28 | TGTGCCAGCGGTTTATCCTGGGGCGACATAGATACGCAGTATTTT | CASGLSWGDIDTQYF
many | 15 | TRBD2 | TRBJ2-5 | TRBV4-1 | TGCGCCAGCAGCCAGCCGGGACTAGCGGAAGAGACCCAGTACTTC | CASSQPGLAEETQYF
- | 14 | TRBD2 | TRBJ2-5 | TRBV10-3 | TGTGCCATCAGTGGGCTAGCGGAAGGAGAGACCCAGTACTTC | CAISGLAEGETQYF
- | 12 | - | TRBJ1-1 | TRBV18 | TGTGCCAGCTCATCAGTGGACACTGAAGCTCTCTTT | CASSSVDTEALF
- | 14 | TRBD1 | TRBJ2-5 | TRBV29-1 | TGCAGCGTTGACAGGGGGCCGTACCTAGAGCCCCAGTACTTC | CSVDRGPYLEPQYF
few | 13 | - | TRBJ2-1 | TRBV21-1 | TGTGCCAGCAGGGACACCGCCTACAATGAGCAGTTCTTC | CASRDTAYNEQFF
few | 15 | - | TRBJ2-5 | TRBV24-1 | TGTGCCACCAGTGTTAGGGCCGGGTACCAAGAGACCCAGTACTTC | CATSVRAGYQETQYF
medium-sized | 14 | - | TRBJ2-7 | TRBV7-2 | TGTGCCAGCAGCTTAGGGGTACTCTCCTACGAGCAGTACTTC | CASSLGVLSYEQYF
many | 13 | TRBD2 | TRBJ2-1 | TRBV29-1 | TGCAGCGTGCTAGCGGCCCTCTACAATGAGCAGTTCTTC | CSVLAALYNEQFF
- | 15 | - | TRBJ2-7 | TRBV28 | TGTGCCAGCAGTTCTCGGGACACCAGGTCCTACGAGCAGTACTTC | CASSSRDTRSYEQYF
few | 14 | TRBD1 | TRBJ2-7 | TRBV4-1 | TGCGCCAGCAGCCAAAATCGACAGGGGTACGAGCAGTACTTC | CASSQNRQGYEQYF
few | 15 | - | TRBJ2-7 | TRBV25-1 | TGTGCCAGCAGTGAATATCAGGGGCGAAACTACGAGCAGTACTTC | CASSEYQGRNYEQYF
- | 15 | TRBD1 | TRBJ1-5 | TRBV6-2/TRBV6-3 | TGTGCCAGCAGTTGGACAGGGGGATTCAATCTGCCCCAGCGTTTT | CASSWTGGFNLPQRF
once | 16 | TRBD1 | TRBJ1-1 | TRBV27 | TGTGCCAGCAGTTCCGAAGGGGGCGTCTTGAACACTGAAGCTTTCTTT | CASSSEGGVLNTEAFF
few | 14 | TRBD1 | TRBJ1-5 | TRBV19 | TGTGCCAGTAGTACAGGACAGGCAAATCAGCCCCAGCATTTT | CASSTGQANQPQHF
many | 14 | - | TRBJ2-3 | TRBV20-1 | TGCAGTGCTAGAGATGTTAGCGGCACAGATACGCAGTATTTT | CSARDVSGTDTQYF